Following are 27 T cell receptor beta chains from one sample sequenced in a study of T cell changes during pregnancy in multiple sclerosis (dated by TCRdb to between 2018 and 2020). Receptors were amplified or captured by the immunoSEQ multiplex PCR assay. TCRdb mirrors the immuneACCESS table, restricted to in-frame sequences. Some clones are absent from its copies; in checked studies, under half trace to an unresolved V gene, and the reason for the others is unknown. Counted in this sample were 75,000 to 90,000 clones; about 90% of them appeared once. The ten biggest clones cover 3% to 4% of the sample. The source material was PBMCs, sampled in the first trimester of pregnancy. The receptors were sampled from a female donor in good health, serving as a control in a pregnancy study. Some clones in this sample may be carry-over from other donors' samples.

There are a few counts of this clone. The chain couples TRBV4-1 to TRBJ2-3, with D hard to call. With 0 bases removed from V and 7 bases from J, the gap between germline ends came to 5 bases. The CDR3 has 12 amino acids. In germline, CDR1 is MGHRA, CDR2 YSYEKL. For the CDR3, the DNA is TGCGCCAGCAGCCAAGATAGTAATACGCAGTATTTT. Its translation is CASSQDSNTQYF.

This clone was detected once. V and J are TRBV7-3 and TRBJ2-7, with TRBD2 matching 7 bases. The V and J ends lost 6 bases and 1 base, in that order; junction bases with no gene match: 9. Germline V lookup: CDR1 SGHTA, CDR2 FQGTGA. The CDR3 covers 15 residues. CDR3 in DNA: TGTGCCAGCAGTCTCGGACTAGGGGCTTCCTACGAGCAGTACTTC. Translation: CASSLGLGASYEQYF.

The chain uses TRBV14 and TRBJ1-2; tentatively, D is TRBD1 (5 bases). The CDR3 contains 16 residues. Germline CDR1 SGHDN, CDR2 FVKESK. Trimming shortened V by 4 bases and J by 4 bases, and 19 bases separated the two germline ends. The CDR3 DNA is TGTGCCAGCAGCCCAGCCGAGGGGCAGGGAGGCTATGGCTACACCTTC. Residues: CASSPAEGQGGYGYTF. The whole variable domain, filled in from reference TRBV14 and TRBJ1-2, reads EAGVTQFPSHSVIEKGQTVTLRCDPISGHDNLYWYRRVMGKEIKFLLHFVKESKQDESGMPNNRFLAERTGGTYSTLKVQPAELEDSGVYFCASSPAEGQGGYGYTFGSGTRLTVV.

The chain links TRBV29-1 to TRBJ2-7; 10 nucleotides align to TRBD1. Unmatched junction bases numbered 3, after V lost 7 bases and J lost 3 bases. This CDR3 is 12 amino acids long. In germline, CDR1 is SQVTM, CDR2 ANQGSEA. In DNA, the CDR3 is TGCAGCGCCGGGACAGGGGACTACGAGCAGTACTTC. Its translation: CSAGTGDYEQYF.

The rearrangement links TRBV28 to TRBJ2-5; D is possibly TRBD2 (6 bases). The ends were cut back, 5 bases at V and 0 bases at J, with 16 bases in the middle. CDR1 MDHEN and CDR2 SYDVKM come from the germline V gene. This CDR3 is 16 amino acids long. CDR3 amino acids: CASSAGPTMYQETQYF. The CDR3 bases are TGTGCCAGCAGTGCGGGGCCTACCATGTACCAAGAGACCCAGTACTTC.

V usage is TRBV6-5 and J usage is TRBJ2-7, with D possibly being TRBD1 (6 bases). V lost 6 bases and J lost 0, with 9 bases in between. Germline-derived CDR1 and CDR2 are MNHEY and SVGAGI. The CDR3 loop spans 13 amino acids. CDR3 in DNA: TGTGCCAGCAGAACAGGGTTCTCCTACGAGCAGTACTTC. Its protein is CASRTGFSYEQYF.

This clone occurred once. The CDR3 sequence is CASSFRGSYNEQFF. CDR3 coding DNA: TGTGCCAGCAGTTTCAGGGGATCCTACAATGAGCAGTTCTTC. This chain joins TRBV28 and TRBJ2-1, with a tentative D call TRBD1 (6 bases). Germline values: CDR1 MDHEN, CDR2 SYDVKM. V dropped 3 bases and J dropped 1 base, with 7 bases sitting between them. The CDR3 has 14 residues.

The gene calls are TRBV5-1 and TRBJ1-1; 8 bases are shared with TRBD1. The CDR3 consists of 16 residues. Germline assignment: CDR1 SGHRS and CDR2 YFSETQ. The ends lost 0 bases at V and 4 bases at J; junction bases unmatched: 8. The CDR3 nucleotides read TGCGCCAGCAGCTTGGCTGCTGGACAGGGAGGCACTGAAGCTTTCTTT. The encoded protein is CASSLAAGQGGTEAFF.

V is TRBV2 and J is TRBJ2-1, with 8 bases lining up with TRBD1. V gave up 4 bases and J gave up 5 bases; unmatched junction bases: 1. The CDR3 runs to 13 residues. Germline CDR1 is SNHLY and CDR2 is FYNNEI. CDR3 nucleotides: TGTGCCAGCAGTGTGGACAGGGACAATGAGCAGTTCTTC. This sequence encodes CASSVDRDNEQFF. The variable domain in full, with the rest retrieved from reference TRBV2 and TRBJ2-1, is EPEVTQTPSHQVTQMGQEVILRCVPISNHLYFYWYRQILGQKVEFLVSFYNNEISEKSEIFDDQFSVERPDGSNFTLKIRSTKLEDSAMYFCASSVDRDNEQFFGPGTRLTVL.

The gene calls are TRBV10-1 and TRBJ2-3, with 7 bases identical to TRBD2. The ends lost 2 bases at V and 6 bases at J; junction bases unmatched: 14. Per the germline V gene, CDR1 is WNHNN and CDR2 is SYGVQD (reference sequence). This CDR3 comprises 17 residues. The CDR3 loop is CASSERVEGGPVDTQYF. In DNA, the CDR3 is TGCGCCAGCAGTGAGAGAGTAGAGGGAGGGCCGGTGGATACGCAGTATTTT.

The V and J genes are TRBV11-3 and TRBJ2-2; 9 bases map to TRBD1. CDR1 is SGHNT, CDR2 YENEEA, per germline. The CDR3 consists of 16 residues. J was trimmed by 6 bases and V by 1 base; bases with no gene match: 6. The CDR3 reads CASSLVQGASPGELFF. CDR3 DNA: TGTGCCAGCAGCTTAGTACAGGGGGCTTCCCCCGGGGAGCTGTTTTTT.

The chain recombines TRBV28 with TRBJ1-4; no reliable D call. With 9 bases removed from V and 7 bases from J, the gap between germline ends came to 9 bases. Germline V gene data show CDR1 as MDHEN and CDR2 as SYDVKM. This CDR3 has 11 amino acids. CDR3 in amino acids: CASYSGEKLFF. The DNA for the CDR3 is TGTGCCAGTTATTCGGGTGAAAAACTGTTTTTT.

The CDR3 bases are TGTGCCAGCTGGGAGAGCTACTCAGATACGCAGTATTTT. Protein product: CASWESYSDTQYF. This chain connects TRBV2 to TRBJ2-3; TRBD2 is a possible D gene (5 bases). CDR1 and CDR2 from the germline V gene are SNHLY and FYNNEI. The CDR3 is 13 amino acids. The ends were cut back, 8 bases at V and 4 bases at J, with 13 bases in the middle.

The J gene is TRBJ2-5, the V gene TRBV27; 11 positions match TRBD2. The germline gives CDR1 MNHEY, CDR2 SMNVEV (reference sequence). The CDR3 has 16 residues. Losses at the gene ends were 0 bases for V and 4 bases for J; bases not matched to a gene: 4. The CDR3, as DNA: TGTGCCAGCAGTTTATCGGGGACTAGCGGTGGAGAGACCCAGTACTTC. It translates to CASSLSGTSGGETQYF.

The chain joins TRBV11-2 to TRBJ2-7; 9 positions match TRBD2. The CDR3 runs to 15 residues. CDR1 SGHAT and CDR2 FQNNGV come from the germline V gene. V shed 4 bases, J shed 4 bases, and the junction held 8 bases outside the gene matches. The CDR3 region is CASSSIAGDRYEQYF. The CDR3 nucleotides are TGTGCCAGCAGCTCTATAGCGGGAGATAGGTACGAGCAGTACTTC.

The chain employs TRBV5-4 and TRBJ1-2, with TRBD1 identical over 9 bases. The CDR3 length is 14 residues. Germline V lookup: CDR1 SGHNT, CDR2 YYREEE (reference sequence). J gave up 5 bases and V 6 bases, and 8 bases lay outside the gene matches. The CDR3: CASTMTGGDYGYTF. CDR3 DNA: TGTGCCAGCACCATGACAGGGGGGGATTATGGCTACACCTTC.

V usage is TRBV10-3 and J usage is TRBJ2-5; maybe TRBD2 (7 bases). CDR3 length: 13 amino acids. The ends were cut back, 4 bases at V and 5 bases at J, with 11 bases in the middle. From germline, CDR1 is ENHRY and CDR2 SYGVKD. The CDR3 bases are TGTGCCATCAGTGCGGGGGGCGGGGAGACCCAGTACTTC. This translates into CAISAGGGETQYF.

V gene TRBV28 combines with J gene TRBJ2-7; 9 positions agree with TRBD1. The CDR3 covers 12 residues. CDR1 is MDHEN and CDR2 is SYDVKM in the germline V gene. V dropped 11 bases and J dropped 5; count of bases not matched to a gene: 7. The CDR3 loop reads CAVWDREDEQYF. CDR3 coding DNA: TGTGCCGTCTGGGACAGGGAAGACGAGCAGTACTTC. The full variable domain, with the rest looked up from reference TRBV28 and TRBJ2-7, is DVKVTQSSRYLVKRTGEKVFLECVQDMDHENMFWYRQDPGLGLRLIYFSYDVKMKEKGDIPEGYSVSREKKERFSLILESASTNQTSMYLCAVWDREDEQYFGPGTRLTVT.

V is TRBV6-6 and J is TRBJ2-5, with D possibly matching TRBD1 (6 bases). The germline CDR1 and CDR2 sequences are MNHNY and SVGAGI (reference sequence). This CDR3 is 16 amino acids long. The ends were cut back, 5 bases at V and 3 bases at J, with 19 bases in the middle. The CDR3, as DNA: TGTGCCAGCAGTCCAACGGCCTGGACAGTAAAAGAGACCCAGTACTTC. The encoded protein is CASSPTAWTVKETQYF.

This clone was seen just once. The rearrangement joins TRBV9 to TRBJ2-3, with a tentative D call TRBD2 (5 bases). Germline V gives CDR1 SGDLS, CDR2 YYNGEE. Trimming removed 3 bases at V and 3 bases at J, with 17 bases between. The CDR3 runs to 16 residues. CDR3 residues: CASSDGFKRGTDTQYF. The CDR3, as DNA: TGTGCCAGCAGCGATGGGTTTAAGCGAGGGACAGATACGCAGTATTTT.

This clone came up a few times. The rearrangement joins TRBV7-9 to TRBJ1-1; no definite D call. The CDR3 length is 15 residues. Germline CDR1 reads SEHNR; CDR2 reads FQNEAQ (reference sequence). The V and J ends lost 0 bases and 1 base respectively, with 9 bases between them. The CDR3 sequence is CASSLAAEENTEAFF. In DNA, the CDR3 is TGTGCCAGCAGCTTAGCGGCAGAAGAGAACACTGAAGCTTTCTTT.

This clone was detected only once. Other DNA sequences within the sample encode an identical CDR3. The chain is built from TRBV6-1 and TRBJ1-2, with D possibly TRBD1 on 5 matching bases. V was pared by 7 bases and J by 4 bases, with 19 bases between. The CDR3 contains 15 residues. Germline V gives CDR1 MNHNS, CDR2 SASEGT. This chain's CDR3 is CASTEGEGHSYGYTF. The CDR3 nucleotides are TGTGCCAGCACCGAAGGGGAGGGGCACAGCTATGGCTACACCTTC.

The chain joins TRBV28 to TRBJ1-1, with D perhaps TRBD1 (6 bases). The CDR3 has 12 residues. The V end was cut by 7 bases, the J end by 9 bases, with 15 bases between. The germline V gene encodes CDR1 MDHEN and CDR2 SYDVKM. The chain's CDR3 is CASTPDSRKAFF. CDR3 nucleotide sequence: TGTGCCAGCACCCCGGACAGTCGAAAAGCTTTCTTT.

This clone was detected only a few times. This chain uses TRBV28 with TRBJ2-7, with D maybe TRBD2 (5 bases). V was clipped by 8 bases and J by 6 bases, with 11 bases between them. Germline V lookup: CDR1 MDHEN, CDR2 SYDVKM. This CDR3 is 11 amino acids long. The CDR3 DNA reads as TGTGCCAGCCGAGGGTATCTCGAGCAGTACTTC. It is translated as CASRGYLEQYF.

The rearrangement joins TRBV7-9 to TRBJ1-1; D gene uncertain. Germline V gene data show CDR1 as SEHNR and CDR2 as FQNEAQ (reference sequence). Trimming took 5 bases from V and 1 from J, leaving 11 bases between them. This CDR3 is built from 14 residues. As DNA, the CDR3 is TGTGCCAGCAGCACCATACTCGAGAACACTGAAGCTTTCTTT. This encodes CASSTILENTEAFF.

This chain connects TRBV6-4 to TRBJ1-4, with unresolved D. The germline V and J ends were trimmed by 4 bases and 0 bases, with 6 bases remaining between them. This CDR3 has 14 residues. The V gene's germline CDR1 is MRHNA and CDR2 SNTAGT. The CDR3 DNA sequence: TGTGCCAGCAGTGCGGGGACAACTAATGAAAAACTGTTTTTT. Translation gives CASSAGTTNEKLFF.

The genes are TRBV5-1 and TRBJ1-6, with 7 bases matching TRBD1. Germline CDR1 reads SGHRS; CDR2 reads YFSETQ. V gave up 4 bases and J gave up 8 bases; unmatched junction bases: 9. This CDR3 has 15 residues. In nucleotides, the CDR3 is TGCGCCAGCAGCCCCTTACAGGGGAAGGATTCACCCCTCCACTTT. Its translation is CASSPLQGKDSPLHF.